This T cell receptor (beta chain) comes out of a study of T cells after yellow fever vaccination. This clonotype has a count of ten or more. TCRdb re-called the 5' RACE reads with MiXCR, one entry per CDR3 protein. The sample has some 260,000 distinct CDR3 sequences; around 4.9% are singletons. The material was CD4+ T cells sorted from PBMCs, obtained on the day of the yellow fever booster vaccination. The sequence was collected from a man younger than 30 who received the YFV17D yellow fever vaccine.

The CDR3 DNA reads as TGTGCCAGCAGCCCGAGCGGGGGAAAAGAGACCCAGTACTTC. This gives the protein CASSPSGGKETQYF. The chain joins TRBV7-2 to TRBJ2-5; 8 bases match TRBD2. The CDR3 loop spans 14 amino acids. J gave up 3 bases and V 5 bases, and 5 bases lay outside the gene matches. The V gene's germline CDR1 is SGHTA and CDR2 FQGNSA.